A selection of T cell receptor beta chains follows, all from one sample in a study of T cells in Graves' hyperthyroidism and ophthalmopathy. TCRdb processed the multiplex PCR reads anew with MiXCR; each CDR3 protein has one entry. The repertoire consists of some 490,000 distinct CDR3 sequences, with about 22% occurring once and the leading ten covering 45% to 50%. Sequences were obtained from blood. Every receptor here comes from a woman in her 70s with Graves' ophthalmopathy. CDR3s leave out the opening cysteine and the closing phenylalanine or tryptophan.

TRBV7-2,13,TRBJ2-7,ASSSSSSGSYEQY
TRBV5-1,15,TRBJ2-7,ASSPPILRGRDYEQY
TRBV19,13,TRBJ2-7,ASSVIGTASYEQY
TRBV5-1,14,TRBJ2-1,ASSLGGAGDGNEQF
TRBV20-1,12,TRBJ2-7,SAQTGTSSYEQY
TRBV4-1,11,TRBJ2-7,ASSQVTREEQY
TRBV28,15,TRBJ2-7,ASSLYSGTGATYEQY
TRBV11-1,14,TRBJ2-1,ASSLTGTSAYNEQF
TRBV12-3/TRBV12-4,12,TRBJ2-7,ASSFSEGFNEQY
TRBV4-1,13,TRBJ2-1,ASSRTSGRTGEQF
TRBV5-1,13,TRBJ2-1,ASSQQGGSYNEQF
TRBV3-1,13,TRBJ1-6,ASSQAGQVKPPLH
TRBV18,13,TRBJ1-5,ASSPGGPPNQPQH
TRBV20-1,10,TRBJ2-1,SVTSGSNEQF
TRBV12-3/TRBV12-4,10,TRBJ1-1,ASSDRNTEAF
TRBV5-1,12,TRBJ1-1,ASSYGTGYTEAF
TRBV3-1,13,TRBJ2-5,ASSPQTGASETQY
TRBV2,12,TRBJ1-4,ASSWRTGDEKLF
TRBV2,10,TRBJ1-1,ASSGDRVRAF
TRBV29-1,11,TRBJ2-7,SAGKDIPYEQY
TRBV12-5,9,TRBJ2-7,ASGVGGEQY
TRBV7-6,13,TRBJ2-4,ASSPFQIAKNIQY
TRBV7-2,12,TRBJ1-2,ASSLGAAAGGYT
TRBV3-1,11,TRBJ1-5,ASSRQGAQPQH
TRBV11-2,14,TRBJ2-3,ASSLLAGRETDTQY
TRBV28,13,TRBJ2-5,ASSDPRGQKETQY
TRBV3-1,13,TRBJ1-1,ASSQEQTGDPEAF